A single sample is the source of the 3 T cell receptor beta chains below, sequenced in a study of blood T cell repertoires in COVID-19. Measured with immunoSEQ multiplex PCR; TCRdb has only the in-frame clones, and not every one. The sample includes about 11,000 clones, roughly 89% seen only once; the top ten take around 9.1%. Material: peripheral blood. These receptors all come from a human donor in a cohort sampled during active COVID-19.

V and J are TRBV6-5 and TRBJ1-1; 8 bases agree with TRBD1. Per the germline V gene, CDR1 is MNHEY and CDR2 is SVGAGI. Trimming cost V 5 bases and J 4 bases; bases outside gene matches: 3. The CDR3 loop spans 13 amino acids. CDR3 sequence: CASSPTGGTEAFF. DNA for the CDR3: TGTGCCAGCAGTCCTACAGGGGGCACTGAAGCTTTCTTT.

This chain uses TRBV7-2 with TRBJ2-7; TRBD1 matches 9 bases. This CDR3 region has 15 residues. The germline gives CDR1 SGHTA, CDR2 FQGNSA. Trimming removed 5 bases from V and 0 bases from J; junction bases left unmatched: 5. The CDR3 protein is CASSLGQGSSYEQYF. The DNA of the CDR3 is TGTGCCAGCAGCCTCGGACAGGGGAGCTCCTACGAGCAGTACTTC.

The gene calls are TRBV5-6 and TRBJ1-5, with D possibly TRBD1 on 5 matching bases. V shed 0 bases and J shed 0 bases, with 10 bases lying between them. The CDR3 consists of 16 residues. CDR1 is SGHDT and CDR2 is YYEEEE in the germline V gene. The chain's CDR3 is CASSLGTGYSNQPQHF. The CDR3 DNA reads as TGTGCCAGCAGCTTGGGAACAGGTTATAGCAATCAGCCCCAGCATTTT.